Detailed here is one T cell receptor beta chain. Its antigen is still unknown. These data come from a study of T cells expressing NK-cell markers. Study summary: Sorted CD3+CD56+NKG2C+, CD3+CD56+NKG2C- and CD3+CD56-NKG2C+ T cells provided the TCR beta repertoires. Seven donors tested HCMV-seropositive and one tested seronegative among the eight sequenced.

Germline V CDR1 and CDR2: SGHRS, YFSETQ. The CDR3 totals 15 residues. After re-calling the 5' RACE reads, TCRdb lists one entry per CDR3 protein, DNA absent. Its table lists about 540,000 distinct CDR3 sequences. Regarding the study as a whole: More than 5 donors showed dominant NKG2C+ clonotypes comprising about 1.0-7.0% of their CD8+ T cells. There were a handful of donors in whom these clonotypes also led the CD3+CD56-NKG2C+ fraction.

This rearrangement joins TRBV5-1 to TRBJ2-3; TCRdb gives TRBD1 as the D gene, but with no DNA this cannot be confirmed. Sequenced input: blood T cells: a sorted CD56 or NKG2C T cell subset, CD4+ or CD8+ T cells, or bulk PBMC T cells (not recorded which). This receptor was taken from a man aged 18 to 30 in good health. CDR3 amino acids: CASGAPERETDTQYF.